The rows below give T cell receptor beta chains drawn from one sample of a study of cytomegalovirus exposure and HLA in healthy donors. Produced via immunoSEQ multiplex PCR; TCRdb's table is partial and in-frame only. Of approximately 140,000 clones listed, 75% to 80% are singletons. The source material was PBMCs. The source is a woman aged 55 to 70 in good health and CMV-seronegative. The CDR3 runs from the conserved cysteine through the conserved F or W. A D gene is named only where the DNA matches it firmly. Not every row has a clone size; where given, it reads once, few, many or a size class.

V gene,J gene,CDR3 length,clone size,D gene,CDR3 DNA,CDR3 protein
TRBV28,TRBJ2-1,11,-,-,TGTGCCAGCAGTTTTCATAATCGGGAGTTCTTC,CASSFHNREFF
TRBV10-1,TRBJ2-7,15,-,TRBD2,TGCGCCAGCAGTGAGTCGACTAGCGGCTCCTACGAGCAGTACTTC,CASSESTSGSYEQYF
TRBV27,TRBJ1-5,13,once,-,TGTGCCAGCAGTTCAGGGCCCCCTCAGCCCCAGCATTTT,CASSSGPPQPQHF
TRBV9,TRBJ2-3,19,-,TRBD2,TGTGCCAGCAGCGTAACACTAGCGGGAGGTTTGAAAAGCACAGATACGCAATATTTT,CASSVTLAGGLKSTDTQYF
TRBV5-1,TRBJ1-1,14,-,TRBD1,TGCGCCAGCAGCATCGACAGGGGGGACACTGAAGCTTTCTTT,CASSIDRGDTEAFF
TRBV7-9,TRBJ2-5,14,-,TRBD1,TGTGCCAGCAGGCGGACAGGGGTAGGGGAGACCCAGTACTTC,CASRRTGVGETQYF
TRBV28,TRBJ1-3,14,-,-,TGTGCCAGCGGCCCCCAGGGCTCTGGAAACACCATATATTTT,CASGPQGSGNTIYF
TRBV9,TRBJ2-7,15,few,-,TGTGCCAGCGCAATAGGGGGGACAGTCTCCTACGAGCAGTACTTC,CASAIGGTVSYEQYF
TRBV9,TRBJ2-1,16,-,-,TGTGCCAGCAGCGTAGGTGGGGGGGCCTCCTACAATGAGCAGTTCTTC,CASSVGGGASYNEQFF
TRBV6-6,TRBJ1-1,15,few,TRBD1,TGTGCCAGCAGTTACTTGGACAGGGCGAAAACTGAAGCTTTCTTT,CASSYLDRAKTEAFF
TRBV28,TRBJ2-3,17,-,TRBD2,TGTGCCAGCAGTTTAGGGAACCTAGCGGGTAGCACAGATACGCAGTATTTT,CASSLGNLAGSTDTQYF
TRBV18,TRBJ1-6,14,-,TRBD1,TGTGCCAGCTCCCGGGACAGGAATAATTCACCCCTCCACTTT,CASSRDRNNSPLHF
TRBV28,TRBJ2-7,14,-,-,TGTGCCAGCAGGGTCCGGGTAACCAACATCGAGCAGTACTTC,CASRVRVTNIEQYF
TRBV28,TRBJ2-2,12,-,-,TGTGCCAGCACCCTCCGCGTCGGGGAGCTGTTTTTT,CASTLRVGELFF
TRBV11-2,TRBJ2-5,16,few,TRBD2,TGTGCCAGCAGCTTTTCTTCCGGGGGGGCTGGGGAGACCCAGTACTTC,CASSFSSGGAGETQYF
TRBV7-2,TRBJ2-7,18,-,TRBD2,TGTGCCAGCAGCCCCCGATCTAGCGGGGGCGTCCAGGCCTACGAGCAGTACTTC,CASSPRSSGGVQAYEQYF
TRBV28,TRBJ1-1,11,-,-,TGTGCCCGCAGTCGCGTGACTGAAGCTTTCTTT,CARSRVTEAFF
TRBV30,TRBJ2-3,13,-,TRBD1,TGTGCCTGGAGCCAGGGGGGCACAGATACGCAGTATTTT,CAWSQGGTDTQYF
TRBV11-1,TRBJ2-3,15,-,-,TGTGCCAGCAGCTTAGGACAGGTTGGCACAGATACGCAGTATTTT,CASSLGQVGTDTQYF
TRBV19,TRBJ1-1,14,-,-,TGTGCCAGTAGGATGGGAGACTTGAACACTGAAGCTTTCTTT,CASRMGDLNTEAFF
TRBV11-3,TRBJ2-7,13,few,-,TGTGCCAGCAGCCAAGGGGAGGCCTACGAGCAGTACTTC,CASSQGEAYEQYF
TRBV28,TRBJ1-1,15,few,-,TGTGCCAGCAGTTACCGTGATAGGAGACAGGAGGAAGCTTTCTTT,CASSYRDRRQEEAFF
TRBV6-1,TRBJ2-3,13,-,TRBD2,TGTGCTCCGGGGGGGGGCCTTGTAGATACGCAGTATTTT,CAPGGGLVDTQYF
TRBV18,TRBJ1-5,15,-,TRBD1,TGTGCCAGCTCACCTCGACAGGGGGCAGATCAGCCCCAGCATTTT,CASSPRQGADQPQHF
TRBV6-1,TRBJ1-6,16,few,-,TGTGCCAGCAGTGAAGGGCAGGCCTACTATAATTCACCCCTCCACTTT,CASSEGQAYYNSPLHF
TRBV28,TRBJ1-4,14,-,-,TGTGCCAGCAGTTTATCGGGGGTGTTTGAAAAACTGTTTTTT,CASSLSGVFEKLFF
TRBV20-1,TRBJ1-1,11,few,-,TGCAGTGCTATCAGGGGCACTGAAGCTTTCTTT,CSAIRGTEAFF
TRBV5-4,TRBJ2-2,18,once,TRBD2,TGTGCCAGCAGCTTGGCGAAGCTAGCGGGGGATCCTACCGGGGAGCTGTTTTTT,CASSLAKLAGDPTGELFF
TRBV6-1,TRBJ2-4,16,-,TRBD1,TGTGCCAGCAGTGAGGCCACAGGGGTCGGTGGAAACATTCAGTACTTC,CASSEATGVGGNIQYF
TRBV29-1,TRBJ1-5,14,-,-,TGCAGCGTTGGAAATCAGGGGAGCAATCAGCCCCAGCATTTT,CSVGNQGSNQPQHF
TRBV10-2,TRBJ2-2,15,-,TRBD2,TGCGCCAGCAGTGAGTTTTATGGCGGGAGCGGGGAGCTGTTTTTT,CASSEFYGGSGELFF
TRBV2,TRBJ2-7,12,-,-,TGTGCCAGCAGTGGCTACGGCTACGAGCAGTACTTC,CASSGYGYEQYF
TRBV21-1,TRBJ1-1,14,-,-,TGTGCCAGCAGCATCCAGACAGGGAACACTGAAGCTTTCTTT,CASSIQTGNTEAFF